This T cell receptor beta chain was retrieved from a study of T cells in Graves' hyperthyroidism and ophthalmopathy. This clonotype appeared a few times. This CDR3 spans 13 amino acids. The J segment lost 3 bases and the V segment lost 6 bases, leaving 4 bases of the junction unmatched. Germline lookup yields CDR1 MNHNS and CDR2 SASEGT. The diagnostic basis comprised clinical symptoms, serum thyroxine and TRAb, thyroid ultrasound and orbital computed tomography. Amplification yielded TCR beta CDR3 regions, with RNA transcripts as the source. A first-round RT-PCR of the TCR CDR3 used the HTBI primer set. TCRdb reprocessed the multiplex PCR reads via MiXCR and lists one record per CDR3 protein. The sample has some 550,000 distinct CDR3 sequences, roughly 15% seen once.

The chain employs TRBV6-1 and TRBJ2-5; 7 nucleotides match TRBD1. The receptor was derived from a woman in her thirties or forties with Graves' ophthalmopathy. Material for sequencing was blood. The CDR3 reads CASRWDSKETQYF. The CDR3 bases are TGTGCCAGCAGATGGGACAGTAAAGAGACCCAGTACTTC.